This TCR beta chain was sequenced for a study of blood T cell repertoires in COVID-19. Study-wide context: Samples representing acute and convalescent COVID-19 were sourced from the United States, Italy and Spain.

Participants were aged roughly 18 to 90 years, lived in over 20 US areas, and enrolled virtually. This CDR3 is 17 amino acids long. Original methodology: Estimated nucleated cell counts came from reference gene primer amplification. TCRdb keeps only in-frame clones here, not all; method: immunoSEQ multiplex PCR. D and trimming come from the DNA, and the V and J calls and clone size come from that table. In the table there are about 200,000 clones, roughly 83% of which are singletons. The sample consisted of PBMCs or T cells enriched from blood (not recorded which). The J gene is TRBJ2-3, the V gene TRBV21-1; the table assigns TRBD1, which was not confirmed against the DNA. TRBV21-1 constitutes a pseudogene. The receptor was isolated from a man aged 35 to 55 with acute COVID-19. Here the CDR3 DNA reads TGTGCCAGCAGCAACTCAGGGGGAGACAATAGCACAGATACGCAGTATTTT. Translation: CASSNSGGDNSTDTQYF.